This is a list of T cell receptor beta chains from one sample in a study of blood T cell repertoires in COVID-19. Sequencing was performed with immunoSEQ multiplex PCR; in TCRdb, only in-frame clones are kept and a portion is missing. The top ten hold 2.5% to 3% of the sample, which has 300,000 to 400,000 clones, 90% seen once. Sequencing was carried out using peripheral blood. All receptors come from a woman in her 30s with COVID-19, enrolled during active disease. Each CDR3 is given with its conserved first and last residue. A D gene is named only where the DNA matches it firmly. The size field is filled for only some rows; it gives once, few, many or a size class.

J gene	clone size	CDR3 length	V gene	D gene	CDR3 DNA	CDR3 protein
TRBJ2-6	NA	16	TRBV19	NA	TGTGCCAGTAGTATGGAGGGGGCGCGTGGGGCCAACGTCCTGACTTTC	CASSMEGARGANVLTF
TRBJ2-7	NA	15	TRBV11-2	TRBD2	TGTGCCAGCAGCTTCTATTCCGGGGGGTCGAACGAGCAGTACTTC	CASSFYSGGSNEQYF
TRBJ1-2	NA	16	TRBV9	NA	TGTGCCAGCAGCGTCCCAAGTAGGAACAGCCCCTATGGCTACACCTTC	CASSVPSRNSPYGYTF
TRBJ2-1	NA	19	TRBV7-8	TRBD1	TGTGCCAGCAGCTTAAGGGGACAGGGGGCGATCCTCTCCTACAATGAGCAGTTCTTC	CASSLRGQGAILSYNEQFF
TRBJ2-3	NA	13	TRBV10-1	NA	TGCGCCAGCAGTGAGTCAGAGCAAGATACGCAGTATTTT	CASSESEQDTQYF
TRBJ2-1	NA	16	TRBV11-2	TRBD2	TGTGCCAGCAGCTCATGGACTAGCGGGAGGGGTAATGAGCAGTTCTTC	CASSSWTSGRGNEQFF
TRBJ1-4	NA	15	TRBV3-1/TRBV3-2	NA	TGTGCCAGCAGCCAAGCGCGGCCAACTAATGAAAAACTGTTTTTT	CASSQARPTNEKLFF
TRBJ2-6	NA	17	TRBV10-3	TRBD1	TGTGCCATCGAGGCGGGACAGGGCATAACCGGGGCCAACGTCCTGACTTTC	CAIEAGQGITGANVLTF
TRBJ2-5	NA	14	TRBV24-1	TRBD1	TGTGCCACCAGTGACTACAGGGGCGGGGAGACCCAGTACTTC	CATSDYRGGETQYF
TRBJ2-7	NA	15	TRBV4-1	TRBD2	TGCGCCAGCAGCCAAGGACTAGCGGGACCCTACGAGCAGTACTTC	CASSQGLAGPYEQYF
TRBJ1-1	NA	15	TRBV24-1	NA	TGTGCCACCAGTCCATATTTGACAGGGAACACTGAAGCTTTCTTT	CATSPYLTGNTEAFF
TRBJ1-1	few	14	TRBV7-6	NA	TGTGCCAGCAGCTTAGGGGGGGGGAACACTGAAGCTTTCTTT	CASSLGGGNTEAFF
TRBJ1-1	NA	14	TRBV3-1/TRBV3-2	NA	TGTGCCAGCAGCCGCGTTGGGGCGCGCACTGAAGCTTTCTTT	CASSRVGARTEAFF
TRBJ2-2	few	14	TRBV7-9	NA	TGTGCCAGCAGCCTGACTGCCGACACCGGGGAGCTGTTTTTT	CASSLTADTGELFF
TRBJ1-6	NA	16	TRBV5-1	NA	TGCGCCAGCAGCCCGAGGCCTCGGGAGTATAATTCACCCCTCCACTTT	CASSPRPREYNSPLHF
TRBJ2-1	NA	15	TRBV7-8	TRBD2	TGTGCCAGCAGCTTGGGACTAGCGGGAGTACATGAGCAGTTCTTC	CASSLGLAGVHEQFF
TRBJ1-1	NA	13	TRBV2	NA	TGTGCCAGCAGCGAGAATCGGGACACTGAAGCTTTCTTT	CASSENRDTEAFF
TRBJ2-1	few	15	TRBV2	TRBD2	TGTGCCACCAGATTCGGCGCTAGCGGCTACAATGAGCAGTTCTTC	CATRFGASGYNEQFF
TRBJ2-2	NA	18	TRBV5-1	TRBD2	TGCGCCAGCAGCTCCTTACTACTAGCGGGAGGTTACACCGGGGAGCTGTTTTTT	CASSSLLLAGGYTGELFF